The entry that follows covers one T cell receptor (beta chain) sequence. The data stem from a study of T cells in tumors after PD-1 blockade. V dropped 0 bases and J dropped 8; count of bases not matched to a gene: 4. The CDR3 is 14 residues long. Germline V CDR1 and CDR2: SGHRS, YFSETQ. Only in-frame clones appear in the TCRdb table, and some are missing; sequencing was by immunoSEQ multiplex PCR. The data show about 4,200 clones, with roughly 75% seen just once and about 7.5% held by the top ten. Time point reported: first of two pre-therapy site-matched biopsies two to three months apart. The origin of this receptor is a human donor with basal cell carcinoma. The sample here was tumor tissue, taken before anti-PD-1 treatment. V and J are TRBV5-1 and TRBJ1-2; 10 nucleotides align to TRBD1. CDR3 DNA: TGCGCCAGCAGCTTGGGACAGGGGGCCGGAGGCTACACCTTC. This codes for CASSLGQGAGGYTF.